The 24 T cell receptor beta chains below all came from one sample that was sequenced in a study of control samples from healthy donors and cancer patients. Assay used: immunoSEQ multiplex PCR; TCRdb lists only in-frame clones, some missing. The sample consists of tens of thousands of clones, roughly 93% of them appearing once. Sequenced sample: PBMCs. These receptors were taken from a woman aged 35 to 49 with lung cancer.

This clone was picked up one time. The rearrangement joins TRBV3-1 (or the pseudogene TRBV3-2) to TRBJ1-1; D may be TRBD1 (6 bases). The CDR3 contains 13 residues. The V end lost 6 bases, the J end lost 6 bases, and 14 bases lay between the germline ends. The germline CDR1 and CDR2 sequences are LGHDT and YNNKEL (reference sequence). In DNA, the CDR3 is TGTGCCAGCAGGAGGAGGGGGGAGTCTGAAGCTTTCTTT. It encodes CASRRRGESEAFF.

The chain is built from TRBV9 and TRBJ2-1, with unresolved D. V was shortened by 0 bases and J by 2 bases, with 9 bases between the two germline ends. This CDR3 region has 15 residues. Germline lookup yields CDR1 SGDLS and CDR2 YYNGEE. CDR3 coding DNA: TGTGCCAGCAGCGTAGGTCCGGCCACCTACAATGAGCAGTTCTTC. This codes for CASSVGPATYNEQFF.

The rearrangement uses TRBV3-1 (or the pseudogene TRBV3-2) and TRBJ2-2, with 9 bases fitting TRBD1. CDR3 length: 16 amino acids. The ends lost 3 bases at V and 4 bases at J; junction bases unmatched: 6. Germline values: CDR1 LGHDT, CDR2 YNNKEL (reference sequence). This chain's CDR3 is CASSHYRGRGTGELFF. CDR3 DNA sequence: TGTGCCAGCAGCCACTACAGGGGGCGCGGCACCGGGGAGCTGTTTTTT.

The chain carries TRBV3-1 (or the pseudogene TRBV3-2) and TRBJ1-1; the D is unclear. The V gene's germline CDR1 is LGHDT and CDR2 YNNKEL (reference sequence). CDR3 length: 12 residues. With 1 base removed from V and 7 bases from J, the gap between germline ends came to 7 bases. The DNA for the CDR3 is TGTGCCAGCAGCCAAGTGGATAGTGAAGCTTTCTTT. Translating it yields CASSQVDSEAFF.

The chain is built from TRBV15 and TRBJ2-2; TRBD2 is a possible D gene (6 bases). The CDR3 has 13 amino acids. Germline V gene sequence: CDR1 LNHNV, CDR2 YYDKDF (reference sequence). The V gene lost 7 bases and the J gene lost 4 bases, with 10 bases spanning the gap. CDR3 DNA sequence: TGTGCCACCATGAAGGGAGGCACCGGGGAGCTGTTTTTT. This codes for CATMKGGTGELFF.

This chain connects TRBV7-6 to TRBJ2-2; TRBD1 agrees at 8 bases. The CDR3 is made up of 18 amino acids. The trim removed 5 bases at V and 6 bases at J, leaving 17 bases unmatched. From germline, CDR1 is SGHVS and CDR2 FNYEAQ. CDR3 coding DNA: TGTGCCAGCAGCCTCTTGGGGCGGGACAGGTCGAATCCCGGGGAGCTGTTTTTT. Protein product: CASSLLGRDRSNPGELFF.

The rearrangement links TRBV7-2 to TRBJ2-7; D is undetermined. Germline-derived CDR1 and CDR2 are SGHTA and FQGNSA. Trimming shortened V by 2 bases and J by 5 bases, and 4 bases separated the two germline ends. CDR3 length: 11 amino acids. CDR3 region: CASSLWDEQYF. In DNA form, the CDR3 reads TGTGCCAGCAGCTTATGGGACGAGCAGTACTTC. The variable domain in full, with the rest retrieved from reference TRBV7-2 and TRBJ2-7, is GAGVSQSPSNKVTEKGKDVELRCDPISGHTALYWYRQSLGQGLEFLIYFQGNSAPDKSGLPSDRFSAERTGGSVSTLTIQRTQQEDSAVYLCASSLWDEQYFGPGTRLTVT.

The chain is built from TRBV7-6 and TRBJ1-5; TRBD1 might be the D (5 bases). V lost 5 bases to trimming and J lost 2 bases, with 13 bases between them. Germline V CDR1 and CDR2: SGHVS, FNYEAQ. CDR3 size: 15 residues. The CDR3 coding sequence is TGTGCCAGCAGCCCGAGACCGGGGGGCAATCAGCCCCAGCATTTT. Encoded protein: CASSPRPGGNQPQHF.

The rearrangement joins TRBV5-1 to TRBJ2-3; 10 nucleotides line up with TRBD2. This CDR3 has 15 residues. Per the germline V gene, CDR1 is SGHRS and CDR2 is YFSETQ. V dropped 4 bases and J dropped 2; count of bases not matched to a gene: 4. CDR3 coding DNA: TGCGCCAGCAGCGTTAGCGGGGGGAACACAGATACGCAGTATTTT. It translates to CASSVSGGNTDTQYF.

The chain uses TRBV14 and TRBJ1-1; the D is unclear. Trimming stripped 1 base from V and 1 base from J, with 7 bases between. This CDR3 has 14 residues. Germline V lookup: CDR1 SGHDN, CDR2 FVKESK. Here the CDR3 DNA reads TGTGCCAGCAGCCAAGTGTCCAGGAACACTGAAGCTTTCTTT. It codes for CASSQVSRNTEAFF.

This clone was observed a single time. The CDR3 DNA reads as TGTGCCACCTCCTCGCCCCGGGGCACTGAAGCTTTCTTT. Translating it yields CATSSPRGTEAFF. This chain connects TRBV24-1 to TRBJ1-1; D gene uncertain. V was clipped by 9 bases and J by 4 bases, with 14 bases between them. Germline CDR1 and CDR2: KGHDR and SFDVKD. There are 13 residues in the CDR3.

The V gene is TRBV27, the J gene TRBJ2-3; 9 nucleotides agree with TRBD1. Per germline, CDR1 MNHEY and CDR2 SMNVEV (reference sequence). The J segment lost 3 bases and the V segment lost 7 bases, leaving 5 bases of the junction unmatched. This CDR3 comprises 14 residues. Here the CDR3 DNA reads TGTGCCAGCACCCCCGGGACAGGGACAGATACGCAGTATTTT. It specifies CASTPGTGTDTQYF.

The DNA of the CDR3 is TGTGCCAGCAGTTTAACAGCTACCTCCTTGGGTGGCTACACCTTC. It codes for CASSLTATSLGGYTF. The chain is built from TRBV28 and TRBJ1-2; no definite D call. This CDR3 is 15 amino acids long. V was trimmed by 2 bases and J by 7 bases, leaving 17 bases between them. Germline loops: CDR1 MDHEN, CDR2 SYDVKM.

This sequence joins TRBV4-2 and TRBJ2-1; 14 nucleotides match TRBD2. Germline V lookup: CDR1 LGHNA, CDR2 YNFKEQ. This CDR3 is 17 amino acids long. V was pared by 5 bases and J by 4 bases, with 7 bases of the junction left unmatched. Here the CDR3 DNA reads TGTGCCAGCAGCACCCGACTAGCGGGGGGGGTGTACAATGAGCAGTTCTTC. The encoded protein is CASSTRLAGGVYNEQFF.

The chain recombines TRBV18 with TRBJ1-5; 7 bases align to TRBD1. There are 15 residues in the CDR3. The germline CDR1 and CDR2 sequences are KGHSH and LQKENI. Trimming removed 2 bases from V and 7 bases from J; junction bases left unmatched: 8. In DNA, the CDR3 is TGTGCCAGCTCACCAAACACAGGGGAAAGGCAGCCCCAGCATTTT. Amino acid sequence: CASSPNTGERQPQHF.

The chain employs TRBV28 and TRBJ1-6; 8 bases agree with TRBD1. Per the germline V gene, CDR1 is MDHEN and CDR2 is SYDVKM. Trimming cost V 5 bases and J 9 bases; bases outside gene matches: 9. The CDR3 has 15 residues. The CDR3 DNA reads as TGTGCCAGCAGTCCCGGACAGGGATTAACTTCACCCCTCCACTTT. This encodes CASSPGQGLTSPLHF.

This sequence joins TRBV7-9 and TRBJ2-7; D call uncertain. Germline assignment: CDR1 SEHNR and CDR2 FQNEAQ (reference sequence). The CDR3 has 12 residues. V was shortened by 1 base and J by 7 bases, with 8 bases between the two germline ends. Here the CDR3 DNA reads TGTGCCAGCAGCTTAGGAATAGAAGAGCAGTACTTC. This translates into CASSLGIEEQYF.

The chain recombines TRBV7-8 with TRBJ2-1, with TRBD2 matching 8 bases. The CDR3 is 13 amino acids. Germline lookup yields CDR1 SGHVS and CDR2 FQNEAQ. The V segment lost 5 bases and the J segment 8 bases; nucleotides outside the gene matches: 5. CDR3 in DNA: TGTGCCAGCAGCCCCGGGAGGGCGGATGAGCAGTTCTTC. Its translation is CASSPGRADEQFF.

The chain uses TRBV11-2 and TRBJ2-5, with D perhaps matching TRBD2 (5 bases). Trimming removed 11 bases from V and 2 bases from J, with 12 bases in between. Germline-derived CDR1 and CDR2 are SGHAT and FQNNGV. The length of the CDR3 is 12 residues. CDR3 sequence reads: CASRRGQETQYF. CDR3 in DNA: TGTGCCTCCCGGCGAGGGCAAGAGACCCAGTACTTC. The whole variable domain, remainder taken from reference TRBV11-2 and TRBJ2-5, is EAGVAQSPRYKIIEKRQSVAFWCNPISGHATLYWYQQILGQGPKLLIQFQNNGVVDDSQLPKDRFSAERLKGVDSTLKIQPAKLEDSAVYLCASRRGQETQYFGPGTRLLVL.

V and J are TRBV6-5 and TRBJ1-1; D perhaps matches TRBD1 (5 bases). The germline CDR1 and CDR2 sequences are MNHEY and SVGAGI. This CDR3 has 13 amino acids. Trimming cost V 4 bases and J 1 base, with 7 bases left between them. Here the CDR3 reads CASSSTENTEAFF. CDR3 sequence (DNA): TGTGCCAGCAGTTCGACAGAGAACACTGAAGCTTTCTTT.

J is TRBJ2-1 and V is TRBV10-1; D unresolved. V was cut by 2 bases and J by 4 bases, with 3 bases left in between. The length of the CDR3 is 12 residues. CDR1 and CDR2 (germline): WNHNN, SYGVQD (reference sequence). In DNA form, the CDR3 reads TGCGCCAGCAGTGAGGGGTACAATGAGCAGTTCTTC. This translates into CASSEGYNEQFF.

The chain recombines TRBV18 with TRBJ1-6; no clear D gene. CDR3 length: 15 amino acids. Germline loops: CDR1 KGHSH, CDR2 LQKENI. Trimming pared 4 bases from V and 7 bases from J, leaving 14 bases between. CDR3 sequence: CASSRGPSQNSPLHF. The DNA for the CDR3 is TGTGCCAGCTCACGCGGGCCTAGCCAAAATTCACCCCTCCACTTT.

The chain uses TRBV6-1 and TRBJ1-1, with D possibly TRBD1 on 5 matching bases. CDR1 is MNHNS and CDR2 is SASEGT in the germline V gene. V was trimmed by 3 bases and J by 2 bases, leaving 10 bases between them. This CDR3 contains 14 residues. The CDR3 sequence is CASSDGAGNTEAFF. In DNA form, the CDR3 reads TGTGCCAGCAGTGACGGGGCGGGAAACACTGAAGCTTTCTTT.

This rearrangement joins TRBV19 to TRBJ1-4, with D possibly matching TRBD1 (6 bases). CDR1 and CDR2 from the germline V gene are LNHDA and SQIVND (reference sequence). The CDR3 extends over 15 amino acids. The ends were cut back, 7 bases at V and 0 bases at J, with 12 bases in the middle. CDR3 in amino acids: CASTLNRATNEKLFF. The CDR3, as DNA: TGTGCCAGTACTCTTAACAGGGCAACTAATGAAAAACTGTTTTTT.